This T cell receptor (beta chain) was documented in a study of T-cell memory formation after mild COVID-19. TCRdb re-analysed the 5' RACE reads in MiXCR, keeping a single row per CDR3 protein. Of about 350,000 distinct CDR3 sequences listed, roughly an eighth are singletons. This CDR3 has 12 amino acids. V lost 7 bases and J lost 3, with 9 bases in between. Germline V gene data show CDR1 as SQVTM and CDR2 as ANQGSEA. The V call is TRBV29-1, the J call TRBJ2-2; D is possibly TRBD1 (6 bases). The receptor was derived from a man aged 18-30 years who had mild COVID-19 (a few samples of this study predate the infection). Cell type and time point are not known. The sequenced sample consisted of PBMCs or a T cell subset sorted from them (not recorded which). The CDR3 coding sequence is TGCAGCGCCTACAGGGACACCGGGGAGCTGTTTTTT. This codes for CSAYRDTGELFF.